The 3 T cell receptor beta chains below come from one sample, sequenced in a study of cytomegalovirus exposure and HLA in healthy donors. Use of 60 Vbeta and 13 Jbeta primers characterized the PCR. Data came from immunoSEQ multiplex PCR; TCRdb stores just in-frame clones and leaves some out. Among about 90,000 clones listed, roughly three quarters were seen once. Sample: PBMCs. The receptors originated from a man aged 30 to 39 in good health and CMV-seronegative.

J is TRBJ2-1 and V is TRBV7-6; 8 bases are a match to TRBD2. Germline CDR1 is SGHVS and CDR2 is FNYEAQ. The CDR3 covers 16 residues. Trimming removed 5 bases from V and 2 bases from J; junction bases left unmatched: 8. CDR3 in DNA: TGTGCCAGCAGCGGTACGCGGGGGGCTACCTACAATGAGCAGTTCTTC. Amino acid sequence: CASSGTRGATYNEQFF.

V and J are TRBV5-1 and TRBJ2-1; 9 bases align to TRBD2. CDR1 and CDR2 from the germline V gene are SGHRS and YFSETQ. The CDR3 sequence is 15 residues long. The trim removed 0 bases at V and 7 bases at J, leaving 5 bases unmatched. CDR3: CASSLASGDGNEQFF. For the CDR3, the DNA is TGCGCCAGCAGCTTGGCTAGCGGGGACGGTAATGAGCAGTTCTTC.

The chain uses TRBV5-4 and TRBJ2-7; 7 bases fit TRBD1. The CDR3 has 12 residues. V lost 2 bases, J lost 6 bases, and 2 bases stayed unmatched. In germline, CDR1 is SGHNT, CDR2 YYREEE (reference sequence). CDR3 sequence (DNA): TGTGCCAGCAGCTTCGGACAGGCCGAGCAGTACTTC. Amino acids: CASSFGQAEQYF.